This T cell receptor (beta chain) is drawn from a study of cytomegalovirus exposure and HLA in healthy donors. This clone was seen a single time. The antigen remains unidentified. Study-wide findings and caveats: Reports indicated that the classifier achieved high specificity and sensitivity in diagnosing cytomegalovirus status. Testing in vitro showed a few CMV-associated chains specific for CMV antigens.

Germline V CDR1 and CDR2: SNHLY, FYNNEI. CDR3 size: 15 residues. J was trimmed by 4 bases and V by 5 bases; bases with no gene match: 6. Assay used: immunoSEQ multiplex PCR; TCRdb lists only in-frame clones, some missing. The table records about 160,000 clones, 80% to 90% of them present only once. The sequenced material came from PBMCs. This TCR was recovered from a woman younger than 35 in good health and CMV-seronegative. The V call is TRBV2, the J call TRBJ1-5, with 9 bases lining up with TRBD1. CDR3 DNA sequence: TGTGCCAGCAGTAACCGGGACAGGGTAAATCAGCCCCAGCATTTT. Translation gives CASSNRDRVNQPQHF.